Shown below are 5 T cell receptor beta chains from a single sample sequenced in a study of T-cell reconstitution after alpha-beta-depleted transplantation in children. Unique molecular identifiers featured in how the TCRbeta library was prepared. Via MiXCR, TCRdb re-called the PCR reads, giving one row per CDR3 protein. This sample has 490,000 or so distinct CDR3 sequences, with roughly an eighth found just once. The sequencing here drew on PBMCs from the stem cell graft donor, taken from the stem cell graft. These receptors all come from a human donor who donated a stem cell graft to a child with combined immunodeficiency.

The chain couples TRBV27 to TRBJ1-6, with D unclear. CDR3 length equals 14 residues. In germline, CDR1 is MNHEY, CDR2 SMNVEV (reference sequence). The V and J ends lost 6 bases and 6 bases respectively, with 12 bases between them. The CDR3 here is CASRVGLGNSPLHF. The CDR3 nucleotides read TGTGCCAGCAGGGTTGGGCTCGGTAATTCACCCCTCCACTTT.

V is TRBV20-1 and J is TRBJ2-7; maybe TRBD2 (5 bases). With 3 bases removed from V and 0 bases from J, the gap between germline ends came to 15 bases. The CDR3 consists of 15 residues. Germline-derived CDR1 and CDR2 are DFQATT and SNEGSKA (reference sequence). CDR3 DNA sequence: TGCAGTGCTAGGGAGGCCCCTTCTCTCTCCTACGAGCAGTACTTC. Translated, it gives CSAREAPSLSYEQYF.

V and J are TRBV12-5 and TRBJ2-7; D ambiguous. Trimming took 1 base from V and 2 from J, leaving 18 bases between them. The germline V gene has CDR1 LGHNT and CDR2 FRNRAP. The CDR3 covers 17 residues. CDR3 residues: CASGLAVRLQATYEQYF. The CDR3 region has the DNA TGTGCTAGTGGTTTGGCAGTACGTTTGCAGGCGACCTACGAGCAGTACTTC.

V gene TRBV29-1 combines with J gene TRBJ2-7; 8 nucleotides align to TRBD1. The CDR3 is 16 residues long. Trimming at V came to 4 bases and at J to 3 bases, leaving 14 bases not matched to a gene. Germline V CDR1 and CDR2: SQVTM, ANQGSEA. CDR3 sequence reads: CSVAGTDRGNSYEQYF. As DNA, the CDR3 is TGCAGCGTTGCGGGGACCGACAGGGGTAATAGCTACGAGCAGTACTTC.

This clonotype was found a few times. The chain uses TRBV7-9 and TRBJ1-2, with 8 bases lining up with TRBD1. The ends lost 4 bases at V and 8 bases at J; junction bases unmatched: 3. Per the germline V gene, CDR1 is SEHNR and CDR2 is FQNEAQ (reference sequence). The CDR3 consists of 12 residues. The chain's CDR3 is CASSSGGAGYTF. CDR3 coding DNA: TGTGCCAGCAGCTCAGGGGGCGCGGGCTACACCTTC. Full variable domain (missing parts from reference TRBV7-9 and TRBJ1-2): DTGVSQNPRHKITKRGQNVTFRCDPISEHNRLYWYRQTLGQGPEFLTYFQNEAQLEKSRLLSDRFSAERPKGSFSTLEIQRTEQGDSAMYLCASSSGGAGYTFGSGTRLTVV.